These 29 T cell receptor beta chains came from one sample sequenced in a study of blood T cell repertoires in COVID-19. Profiled with immunoSEQ multiplex PCR; TCRdb holds only in-frame clones, not every one. This table has 70,000 to 80,000 clones, 75% to 90% appearing once. The sequenced material came from peripheral blood. The receptors derive from a woman of 80 years or more with active or convalescent COVID-19.

This chain connects TRBV12-5 to TRBJ1-5; D is uncertain. The CDR3 runs 12 residues. The V end lost 6 bases, the J end lost 5 bases, and 8 bases lay between the germline ends. Looked up from germline, CDR1 is LGHNT and CDR2 is FRNRAP. The CDR3 bases are TGTGCTAGTGGCCCTACGGATCAGCCCCAGCATTTT. Translating it yields CASGPTDQPQHF. The full variable domain, completed using reference TRBV12-5 and TRBJ1-5, is DARVTQTPRHKVTEMGQEVTMRCQPILGHNTVFWYRQTMMQGLELLAYFRNRAPLDDSGMPKDRFSAEMPDATLATLKIQPSEPRDSAVYFCASGPTDQPQHFGDGTRLSIL.

The chain employs TRBV2 and TRBJ2-6; TRBD1 agrees at 10 bases. CDR1 and CDR2 from the germline V gene are SNHLY and FYNNEI. V shed 5 bases, J shed 2 bases, and the junction held 3 bases outside the gene matches. The CDR3 covers 16 residues. CDR3 sequence: CASSYGQGAGANVLTF. In nucleotides, the CDR3 is TGTGCCAGCAGTTACGGACAGGGGGCTGGGGCCAACGTCCTGACTTTC.

This chain joins TRBV21-1 and TRBJ2-1; the D segment call TRBD1 is taken from the table without a DNA check. TRBV21-1 is termed a pseudogene. This CDR3 region has 19 residues. For the CDR3, the DNA is TGTGCCAGCAGCAAAGTGTTGATTTCGGGGCAGGGGGTGGTCAATGAGCAGTTCTTC. Its translation: CASSKVLISGQGVVNEQFF.

The chain joins TRBV4-1 to TRBJ1-2, with D possibly matching TRBD1 (6 bases). V dropped 0 bases and J dropped 1 base, with 9 bases sitting between them. CDR1 is MGHRA and CDR2 is YSYEKL in the germline V gene. The CDR3 spans 15 residues. The CDR3 protein is CASSQDRGSNYGYTF. CDR3 bases: TGCGCCAGCAGCCAAGATAGGGGGAGTAACTATGGCTACACCTTC.

This clone is a singleton in its sample. V is TRBV3-1 (or the pseudogene TRBV3-2) and J is TRBJ2-5, with D possibly TRBD1 on 5 matching bases. The CDR3 is made up of 13 amino acids. Trimming removed 4 bases at V and 1 base at J, with 7 bases between. Germline CDR1 LGHDT, CDR2 YNNKEL (reference sequence). CDR3 nucleotide sequence: TGTGCCAGCAGCCGTAGGGGCCAAGAGACCCAGTACTTC. Its protein product is CASSRRGQETQYF.

The rearrangement links TRBV7-8 to TRBJ1-5; D gene unclear. The V end was cut by 2 bases, the J end by 0 bases, with 8 bases between. The CDR3 contains 15 residues. Germline loops: CDR1 SGHVS, CDR2 FQNEAQ. CDR3 loop: CASSLSGFSNQPQHF. CDR3 coding DNA: TGTGCCAGCAGCTTATCGGGATTTAGCAATCAGCCCCAGCATTTT.

V usage is TRBV7-9 and J usage is TRBJ2-2; D is perhaps TRBD1 (7 bases). Germline CDR1 and CDR2: SEHNR and FQNEAQ (reference sequence). This CDR3 is 13 amino acids long. CDR3 coding DNA: TGTGTAGATGGCAGGGGGGACACCGGGGAGCTGTTTTTT. It is translated as CVDGRGDTGELFF.

This clone was seen once. The V call is TRBV4-3, the J call TRBJ2-3; 8 bases match TRBD2. The germline gives CDR1 LGHNA, CDR2 YSLEER. The V gene end was trimmed by 3 bases and the J gene end by 1 base; junction bases not matched to a gene: 12. The length of the CDR3 is 18 residues. CDR3 region: CASSHTIPSGGGTDTQYF. CDR3 bases: TGCGCCAGCAGCCATACTATCCCCTCCGGGGGGGGCACAGATACGCAGTATTTT.

This chain connects TRBV6-1 to TRBJ2-5, with TRBD1 identical over 8 bases. V lost 2 bases, J lost 0 bases, and 2 bases stayed unmatched. The germline CDR1 and CDR2 sequences are MNHNS and SASEGT. The CDR3 has 15 amino acids. For the CDR3, the DNA is TGTGCCAGCAGTGAAAACAGGGGGTACCAAGAGACCCAGTACTTC. It specifies CASSENRGYQETQYF.

This chain uses TRBV18 with TRBJ2-6; D is possibly TRBD2 (6 bases). The CDR3 has 17 amino acids. The V end was cut by 6 bases, the J end by 2 bases, with 17 bases between. Germline values: CDR1 KGHSH, CDR2 LQKENI. CDR3 protein: CASSRALWGAGANVLTF. CDR3 coding DNA: TGTGCCAGCTCCCGGGCGCTCTGGGGGGCTGGGGCCAACGTCCTGACTTTC.

The gene calls are TRBV10-1 and TRBJ1-3; D may be TRBD1 (6 bases). This CDR3 is 18 amino acids long. V lost 4 bases and J lost 0, with 19 bases in between. CDR1 is WNHNN and CDR2 is SYGVQD in the germline V gene (reference sequence). CDR3 in DNA: TGCGCCAGCAGTGGACAGGACAGCTTTTTGAGCTCTGGAAACACCATATATTTT. It codes for CASSGQDSFLSSGNTIYF.

The sample holds a few counts of this clone. This chain connects TRBV15 to TRBJ1-2, with TRBD1 as a possible D gene (5 bases). The length of the CDR3 is 18 residues. The germline V and J ends were trimmed by 0 bases and 6 bases, with 23 bases remaining between them. Germline CDR1 and CDR2: LNHNV and YYDKDF (reference sequence). The DNA for the CDR3 is TGTGCCACCAGCAGAGATCTTACAATCCGGGCGGGGGTCGATGGCTACACCTTC. It specifies CATSRDLTIRAGVDGYTF. The whole variable domain, remainder taken from reference TRBV15 and TRBJ1-2, is DAMVIQNPRYQVTQFGKPVTLSCSQTLNHNVMYWYQQKSSQAPKLLFHYYDKDFNNEADTPDNFQSRRPNTSFCFLDIRSPGLGDTAMYLCATSRDLTIRAGVDGYTFGSGTRLTVV.

The chain joins TRBV7-9 to TRBJ2-3, with D maybe TRBD2 (7 bases). Germline V CDR1 and CDR2: SEHNR, FQNEAQ (reference sequence). Trimming cost V 5 bases and J 6 bases, with 18 bases left between them. The CDR3 runs to 15 residues. CDR3 sequence (DNA): TGTGCCAGCAGCCCCCGTGGGGGGGGCGGTGATACGCAGTATTTT. It specifies CASSPRGGGGDTQYF.

This chain joins TRBV11-3 and TRBJ1-4; D perhaps matches TRBD1 (5 bases). The germline gives CDR1 SGHNT, CDR2 YENEEA. The length of the CDR3 is 13 residues. Trimming shortened V by 5 bases and J by 8 bases, and 12 bases separated the two germline ends. DNA for the CDR3: TGTGCCAGCAGCGTGGGGGGTGACGAAAAACTGTTTTTT. Encoded protein: CASSVGGDEKLFF.

This chain links TRBV4-1 with TRBJ1-3; TRBD1 agrees at 7 bases. Per the germline V gene, CDR1 is MGHRA and CDR2 is YSYEKL. Trimming at V came to 3 bases and at J to 0 bases, leaving 5 bases not matched to a gene. The CDR3 totals 16 residues. The CDR3 reads CASSHEGQISGNTIYF. The DNA for the CDR3 is TGCGCCAGCAGCCATGAGGGACAGATCTCTGGAAACACCATATATTTT.

The chain has TRBV6-6 and TRBJ2-3; 15 bases align to TRBD2. After removal of 5 bases from V and 5 bases from J, the junction contained 11 bases not matched to a gene. This CDR3 region has 18 residues. Germline CDR1 and CDR2: MNHNY and SVGAGI (reference sequence). CDR3 nucleotide sequence: TGTGCCAGCAGTCATCGGACTAGCGGGGGGGCTACAAGAGATACGCAGTATTTT. Translation gives CASSHRTSGGATRDTQYF.

The chain has TRBV9 and TRBJ2-1; D gene uncertain. V was shortened by 3 bases and J by 2 bases, with 15 bases between the two germline ends. The CDR3 covers 16 residues. Germline V gene data show CDR1 as SGDLS and CDR2 as YYNGEE. CDR3 protein: CASSATPTSPYNEQFF. As DNA, the CDR3 is TGTGCCAGCAGCGCGACTCCCACCTCGCCCTACAATGAGCAGTTCTTC.

The chain couples TRBV6-5 to TRBJ1-2, with 8 bases fitting TRBD1. V dropped 5 bases and J dropped 5; count of bases not matched to a gene: 10. CDR1 is MNHEY, CDR2 SVGAGI, per germline. The CDR3 is 15 residues long. The CDR3 reads CASSQPKTGEYGYTF. DNA of the CDR3: TGTGCCAGCAGTCAACCTAAGACAGGGGAATATGGCTACACCTTC.

The table lists this clone with a few counts. This sequence joins TRBV27 and TRBJ1-5; D unresolved. Trimming took 6 bases from V and 9 from J, leaving 12 bases between them. Looked up from germline, CDR1 is MNHEY and CDR2 is SMNVEV (reference sequence). The CDR3 has 12 residues. Written as DNA, the CDR3 is TGTGCCAGCAGGACGGGGTTGTCGCCCCAGCATTTT. It codes for CASRTGLSPQHF.

The J gene is TRBJ2-4, the V gene TRBV4-3; 7 bases map to TRBD1. V shed 1 base, J shed 9 bases, and the junction held 3 bases outside the gene matches. CDR3 length: 13 residues. Germline V gene lookup returns CDR1 LGHNA and CDR2 YSLEER. CDR3 sequence: CASSQGQGVIQYF. The CDR3 DNA sequence: TGCGCCAGCAGCCAAGGACAGGGTGTCATTCAGTACTTC.

The chain couples TRBV3-1 (or the pseudogene TRBV3-2) to TRBJ1-6; no firm D call. The germline V and J ends were trimmed by 4 bases and 7 bases, with 11 bases remaining between them. This CDR3 contains 14 residues. Germline CDR1 and CDR2: LGHDT and YNNKEL (reference sequence). The CDR3 nucleotides are TGTGCCAGCAGCCCGGTCCCGGGGAATTCACCCCTCCACTTT. It encodes CASSPVPGNSPLHF.

The chain joins TRBV7-9 to TRBJ2-1; no clear D gene. The germline CDR1 and CDR2 sequences are SEHNR and FQNEAQ (reference sequence). The V gene lost 2 bases and the J gene lost 6 bases, with 8 bases spanning the gap. This CDR3 region has 13 residues. CDR3 DNA: TGTGCCAGCAGCTTAAGTCAGTCCAATGAGCAGTTCTTC. Translation: CASSLSQSNEQFF.

The chain couples TRBV24-1 to TRBJ2-7; 14 bases match TRBD2. CDR1 is KGHDR, CDR2 SFDVKD, per germline. Trimming at V came to 4 bases and at J to 2 bases, leaving 3 bases not matched to a gene. The CDR3 covers 16 residues. CDR3 in DNA: TGTGCCACCAGTGACGGACTAGCGGGGGGAACCTACGAGCAGTACTTC. It is translated as CATSDGLAGGTYEQYF.

The chain combines TRBV5-1 with TRBJ1-4, with D maybe TRBD1 (5 bases). V was shortened by 4 bases and J by 10 bases, with 17 bases between the two germline ends. The CDR3 contains 14 residues. Germline lookup yields CDR1 SGHRS and CDR2 YFSETQ. The CDR3 region is CASSPGGGEAKLFF. Written as DNA, the CDR3 is TGCGCCAGCAGCCCCGGGGGAGGGGAAGCAAAACTGTTTTTT.

The V and J genes are TRBV29-1 and TRBJ2-1, with TRBD2 matching over 7 bases. From germline, CDR1 is SQVTM and CDR2 ANQGSEA. V was clipped by 3 bases and J by 7 bases; unmatched bases: 21. This CDR3 is built from 18 residues. CDR3 sequence reads: CSVDASQRRGIRGNEQFF. CDR3 coding DNA: TGCAGCGTTGACGCCTCCCAAAGGCGGGGGATTCGTGGGAATGAGCAGTTCTTC.

CDR3 in amino acids: CALVGDRGYEQYF. The DNA for the CDR3 is TGTGCCCTCGTCGGGGACAGGGGCTACGAGCAGTACTTC. The chain recombines TRBV30 with TRBJ2-7, with 10 nucleotides matching TRBD1. This CDR3 region has 13 residues. V was pared by 8 bases and J by 3 bases, with 7 bases of the junction left unmatched. Germline V lookup: CDR1 GTSNPN, CDR2 SVGIG (reference sequence).

This clone has just a few counts. CDR3 protein: CAWTGSSEAFF. CDR3 DNA sequence: TGTGCCTGGACAGGTTCGAGTGAAGCTTTCTTT. V gene TRBV30 combines with J gene TRBJ1-1; D not resolved. V was cut by 4 bases and J by 7 bases, with 10 bases left in between. This CDR3 is built from 11 residues. Germline V gene lookup returns CDR1 GTSNPN and CDR2 SVGIG (reference sequence).

The chain couples TRBV2 to TRBJ2-7; the match to TRBD1 covers 9 bases. Germline V gives CDR1 SNHLY, CDR2 FYNNEI. Trimming took 6 bases from V and 5 from J; bases not matched to a gene: 11. This CDR3 comprises 15 residues. Here the CDR3 reads CASRISGTGTNEQYF. DNA for the CDR3: TGTGCCAGCAGGATCTCCGGGACAGGGACCAACGAGCAGTACTTC. Combining the CDR3 with reference TRBV2 and TRBJ2-7 gives the whole variable domain EPEVTQTPSHQVTQMGQEVILRCVPISNHLYFYWYRQILGQKVEFLVSFYNNEISEKSEIFDDQFSVERPDGSNFTLKIRSTKLEDSAMYFCASRISGTGTNEQYFGPGTRLTVT.

This chain uses TRBV12-5 with TRBJ2-5, with D perhaps matching TRBD2 (6 bases). V shed 2 bases and J shed 0 bases, with 31 bases lying between them. This CDR3 contains 22 residues. Germline-derived CDR1 and CDR2 are LGHNT and FRNRAP. The CDR3 reads CASGLPPARDGGKPPYQETQYF. The CDR3 bases are TGTGCTAGTGGTTTGCCACCGGCCCGCGACGGGGGAAAACCTCCCTACCAAGAGACCCAGTACTTC.